The rows below give T cell receptor beta chains drawn from one sample of a study of cytomegalovirus exposure and HLA in healthy donors. Profiled with immunoSEQ multiplex PCR; TCRdb holds only in-frame clones, not every one. The sample has approximately 150,000 clones, around four fifths seen once. The sequencing input was PBMCs. These receptors all come from a man aged 25 to 40 in good health and CMV-seronegative. The CDR3 runs from the conserved cysteine through the conserved F or W. The D gene is left open where the match is weak. The size field is filled for only some rows; it gives once, few, many or a size class.

clone_size	j_call	v_call	d_call	cdr3_aa	cdr3_nt
few	TRBJ1-2	TRBV6-6	TRBD1	CASSFTGTEDGYTF	TGTGCCAGCAGTTTCACCGGGACAGAGGATGGCTACACCTTC
.	TRBJ2-3	TRBV6-5	TRBD1	CASRGTGGIVTQYF	TGTGCCAGCAGGGGGACAGGGGGGATCGTTACGCAGTATTTT
.	TRBJ2-5	TRBV28	.	CASRTTGGAETQYF	TGTGCCAGCAGAACCACAGGGGGGGCGGAGACCCAGTACTTC
.	TRBJ2-2	TRBV30	TRBD2	CAWSRLAGVGELFF	TGTGCCTGGAGTCGACTAGCGGGGGTCGGGGAGCTGTTTTTT
.	TRBJ2-7	TRBV28	TRBD2	CASRDTSGGGDEQYF	TGTGCCAGCAGGGACACTAGCGGGGGTGGGGACGAGCAGTACTTC
.	TRBJ2-1	TRBV5-6	.	CASSLGLLSYNEQFF	TGTGCCAGCAGCTTGGGACTCCTATCCTACAATGAGCAGTTCTTC
.	TRBJ2-5	TRBV2	.	CASSDPGIRDQETQYF	TGTGCCAGCAGTGATCCGGGGATTCGGGACCAAGAGACCCAGTACTTC
.	TRBJ1-1	TRBV19	TRBD1	CASSIFLGTGTGGEAFF	TGTGCCAGTAGTATCTTCCTGGGGACAGGCACTGGTGGTGAAGCTTTCTTT
once	TRBJ2-1	TRBV7-7	TRBD2	CASSLLSGGGQSEQFF	TGTGCTAGCAGCTTACTTAGCGGGGGGGGTCAGAGTGAGCAGTTCTTC
.	TRBJ2-5	TRBV5-1	TRBD2	CASSLASGSYETQYF	TGCGCCAGCAGCTTGGCTAGCGGGAGCTACGAGACCCAGTACTTC
.	TRBJ2-3	TRBV9	TRBD2	CASSGEASGRTDTQYF	TGTGCCAGCAGCGGCGAGGCTAGCGGGAGAACAGATACGCAGTATTTT
.	TRBJ2-6	TRBV18	TRBD1	CASSLTGGSGANVLTF	TGTGCCAGCTCGCTGACAGGGGGCTCTGGGGCCAACGTCCTGACTTTC
.	TRBJ2-1	TRBV27	TRBD2	CASSFSGSSYNEQFF	TGTGCCAGCAGTTTTAGCGGGAGTTCCTACAATGAGCAGTTCTTC
.	TRBJ1-1	TRBV28	.	CASSFPRRRAEAFF	TGTGCCAGCAGTTTCCCCCGCAGGCGCGCTGAAGCTTTCTTT
.	TRBJ2-3	TRBV7-6	TRBD2	CASSLVVPASGRDTQYF	TGTGCCAGCAGCTTAGTCGTCCCGGCTAGCGGGAGGGATACGCAGTATTTT
.	TRBJ1-5	TRBV6-6	TRBD1	CASSYSGQGNQPQHF	TGTGCCAGCAGTTACTCGGGACAGGGGAATCAGCCCCAGCATTTT
.	TRBJ2-2	TRBV7-9	.	CASSLGADRNTGELFF	TGTGCCAGCAGCCTGGGGGCGGACCGGAACACCGGGGAGCTGTTTTTT
.	TRBJ2-5	TRBV9	.	CASSVEVRESRETQYF	TGTGCCAGCAGCGTAGAGGTGCGGGAATCGCGGGAGACCCAGTACTTC
once	TRBJ1-2	TRBV7-9	.	CASSSSGTPSDSTF	TGTGCCAGCAGCTCCTCGGGGACACCGTCTGACTCCACCTTC
once	TRBJ2-1	TRBV7-6	TRBD2	CASSPRGLAGDPFF	TGTGCCAGCAGCCCGAGAGGACTAGCGGGAGATCCGTTCTTC
once	TRBJ2-7	TRBV10-3	TRBD2	CARPSGVSYEQYF	TGTGCCAGGCCTAGCGGGGTCTCCTACGAGCAGTACTTC
few	TRBJ1-1	TRBV10-3	TRBD1	CATRTGRTEAFF	TGTGCCACCCGGACAGGGCGGACTGAAGCTTTCTTT
once	TRBJ2-2	TRBV29-1	.	CSVYWRENTGELFF	TGCAGCGTGTATTGGAGGGAGAACACCGGGGAGCTGTTTTTT
.	TRBJ2-7	TRBV13	.	CASGAFRDRAYEQYF	TGTGCCAGCGGCGCTTTTCGCGACAGAGCCTACGAGCAGTACTTC
few	TRBJ1-6	TRBV7-9	TRBD1	CASSLGTGYNSPLHF	TGTGCCAGCAGCTTGGGGACAGGGTATAATTCACCCCTCCACTTT
.	TRBJ1-5	TRBV21-1	.	CASSRAETEGEGYSNQPQHF	TGTGCCAGCAGCCGCGCCGAGACCGAGGGTGAGGGATATAGCAATCAGCCCCAGCATTTT
.	TRBJ2-1	TRBV6-6	.	CASGFAEDVDNEQFF	TGTGCCAGCGGCTTCGCCGAAGATGTGGACAATGAGCAGTTCTTC
.	TRBJ2-7	TRBV6-5	TRBD2	CASSYRGLAGYEQYF	TGTGCCAGCAGTTACCGAGGACTAGCCGGATACGAGCAGTACTTC
.	TRBJ1-4	TRBV28	.	CASSPPGGGREKLFF	TGTGCCAGCAGTCCCCCGGGGGGGGGCCGGGAAAAACTGTTTTTT
.	TRBJ2-7	TRBV4-3	TRBD1	CASSASGTGESYEQYF	TGCGCCAGCAGCGCGTCCGGGACAGGGGAATCCTACGAGCAGTACTTC
.	TRBJ2-7	TRBV30	TRBD1	CAWSSDRSSYEQYF	TGTGCCTGGAGTTCGGACAGGAGCTCCTACGAGCAGTACTTC
.	TRBJ1-3	TRBV2	.	CASSAGNPIPYF	TGTGCCAGCAGTGCGGGGAACCCAATCCCCTATTTT
once	TRBJ1-5	TRBV4-3	.	CASSQEENRDQPQHF	TGCGCCAGCAGCCAAGAAGAGAACAGGGATCAGCCCCAGCATTTT
once	TRBJ2-2	TRBV7-9	TRBD1	CASSSGQGAGELFF	TGTGCCAGCAGCTCTGGACAGGGGGCCGGGGAGCTGTTTTTT